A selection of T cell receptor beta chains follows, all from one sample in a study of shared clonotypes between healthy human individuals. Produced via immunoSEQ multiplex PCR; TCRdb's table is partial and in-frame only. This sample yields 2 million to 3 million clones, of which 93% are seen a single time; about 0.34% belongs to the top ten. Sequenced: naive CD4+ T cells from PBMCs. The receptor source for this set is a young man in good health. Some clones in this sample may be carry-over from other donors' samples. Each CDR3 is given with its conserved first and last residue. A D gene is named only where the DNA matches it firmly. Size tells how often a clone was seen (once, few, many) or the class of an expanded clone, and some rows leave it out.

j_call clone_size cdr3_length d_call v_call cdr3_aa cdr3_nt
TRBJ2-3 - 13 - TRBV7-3 CATAARGTDTQYF TGTGCCACCGCGGCCAGGGGCACAGATACGCAGTATTTT
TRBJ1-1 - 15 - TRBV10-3 CATTTDSFMNTEAFF TGTGCCACAACGACCGACAGTTTCATGAACACTGAAGCTTTCTTT
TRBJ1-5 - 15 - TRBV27 CASSFLGPGNQPQHF TGTGCCAGCAGTTTTTTGGGGCCAGGCAATCAGCCCCAGCATTTT
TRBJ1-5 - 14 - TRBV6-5 CASSYSSGNQPQHF TGTGCCAGCAGTTACAGTTCGGGGAATCAGCCCCAGCATTTT
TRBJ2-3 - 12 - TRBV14 CASSQDHGRQYF TGTGCCAGCAGCCAAGATCACGGGAGGCAGTATTTT
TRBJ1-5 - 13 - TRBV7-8 CASSLSRNQPQHF TGTGCCAGCAGCTTATCCAGGAATCAGCCCCAGCATTTT
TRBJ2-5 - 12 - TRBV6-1 CASSEASETQYF TGTGCCAGCAGTGAAGCGTCAGAGACCCAGTACTTC
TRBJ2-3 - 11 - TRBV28 CATTRRDTQYF TGTGCCACCACTAGGAGGGATACGCAGTATTTT
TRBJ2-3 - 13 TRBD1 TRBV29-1 CSASTGGTDTQYF TGCAGCGCGTCGACAGGGGGCACAGATACGCAGTATTTT
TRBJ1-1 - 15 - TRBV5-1 CASSRQTGLNTEAFF TGCGCCAGCAGCCGCCAAACGGGGCTAAACACTGAAGCTTTCTTT
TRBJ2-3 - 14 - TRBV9 CASSVVGGTDTQYF TGTGCCAGCAGCGTAGTTGGGGGCACAGATACGCAGTATTTT
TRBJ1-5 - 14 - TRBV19 CASSILQGGQPQHF TGTGCCAGTAGTATATTACAGGGCGGTCAGCCCCAGCATTTT
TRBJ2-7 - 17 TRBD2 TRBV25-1 CASSDFSRGVPSYEQYF TGTGCCAGCAGTGATTTCTCCCGGGGGGTCCCATCCTACGAGCAGTACTTC
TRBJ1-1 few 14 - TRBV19 CASSRQMGGTEAFF TGTGCCAGTAGCCGACAGATGGGTGGCACTGAAGCTTTCTTT
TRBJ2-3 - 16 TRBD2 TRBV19 CASSIKLAGSTDTQYF TGTGCCAGTAGTATAAAGTTAGCGGGGAGCACAGATACGCAGTATTTT
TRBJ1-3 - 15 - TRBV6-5 CASSGTGLRGNTIYF TGTGCCAGCAGTGGAACAGGCTTGCGGGGAAACACCATATATTTT
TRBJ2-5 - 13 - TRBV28 CASSLEFGQGLYF TGTGCCAGCAGTTTAGAGTTTGGGCAGGGCCTGTACTTC
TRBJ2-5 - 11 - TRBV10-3 CAIRGDETQYF TGTGCCATCAGGGGAGACGAGACCCAGTACTTC
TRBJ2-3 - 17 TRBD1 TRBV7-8 CASSMSGQAIGPDTQYF TGTGCCAGCAGCATGTCAGGACAGGCTATTGGTCCAGATACGCAGTATTTT
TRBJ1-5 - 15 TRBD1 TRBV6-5 CASSLTGISNQPQHF TGTGCCAGCAGCTTGACAGGGATTAGCAATCAGCCCCAGCATTTT
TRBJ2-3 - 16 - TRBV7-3 CASSLLGLQDTDTQYF TGTGCCAGCAGCTTGTTGGGGTTACAGGACACAGATACGCAGTATTTT
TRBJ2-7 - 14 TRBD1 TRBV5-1 CASSLLNRGYEQYF TGCGCCAGCAGCTTGTTGAACAGGGGGTACGAGCAGTACTTC
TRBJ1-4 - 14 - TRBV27 CASSLAGLSEKLFF TGTGCCAGCAGTTTAGCAGGTTTGAGCGAAAAACTGTTTTTT
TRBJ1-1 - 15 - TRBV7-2 CASSVVFQGNAEAFF TGTGCCAGCAGCGTCGTCTTTCAGGGGAACGCTGAAGCTTTCTTT
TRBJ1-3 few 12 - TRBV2 CASSVGTYTIYF TGTGCCAGCAGTGTTGGGACGTACACCATATATTTT
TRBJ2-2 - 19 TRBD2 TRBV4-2 CASSHGQPGLAGDTGELFF TGTGCCAGCAGCCACGGACAACCGGGACTAGCGGGAGACACCGGGGAGCTGTTTTTT
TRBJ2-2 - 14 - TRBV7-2 CASSSSLWTGELFF TGTGCCAGCAGCTCATCCCTGTGGACCGGGGAGCTGTTTTTT
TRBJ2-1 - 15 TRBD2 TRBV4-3 CASSPLAGVNNEQFF TGCGCCAGCAGCCCCCTAGCGGGAGTAAACAATGAGCAGTTCTTC
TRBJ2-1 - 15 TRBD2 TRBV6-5 CASSATSGSRYEQFF TGTGCCAGCAGCGCCACTAGCGGGAGTAGGTATGAGCAGTTCTTC
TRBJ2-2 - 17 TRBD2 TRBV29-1 CSVELAGGPRYTGELFF TGCAGCGTTGAACTAGCGGGAGGGCCTAGGTACACCGGGGAGCTGTTTTTT
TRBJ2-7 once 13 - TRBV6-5 CASSRDILYEQYF TGTGCCAGCAGTAGGGACATCCTCTACGAGCAGTACTTC
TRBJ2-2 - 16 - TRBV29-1 CSATTKQRVYTGELFF TGCAGCGCAACGACGAAACAGCGGGTTTACACCGGGGAGCTGTTTTTT
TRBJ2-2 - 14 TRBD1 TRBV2 CASTLPTGGGELFF TGTGCCAGCACCCTACCGACAGGGGGTGGGGAGCTGTTTTTT
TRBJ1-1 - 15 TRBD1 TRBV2 CASSQSGTANTEAFF TGTGCCAGCAGTCAAAGTGGGACAGCCAACACTGAAGCTTTCTTT
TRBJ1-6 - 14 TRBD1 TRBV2 CASSADRGRSPLHF TGTGCCAGCAGCGCTGACAGGGGTCGATCACCCCTCCACTTT
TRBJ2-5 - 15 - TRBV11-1 CASSATPGRQETQYF TGTGCCAGCAGCGCCACGCCGGGACGACAAGAGACCCAGTACTTC
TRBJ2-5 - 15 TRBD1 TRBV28 CASSSPGQGQETQYF TGTGCCAGCAGCTCCCCGGGACAGGGCCAAGAGACCCAGTACTTC
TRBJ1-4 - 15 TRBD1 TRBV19 CASKDRVAPNEKLFF TGTGCCAGCAAGGACAGGGTGGCCCCTAATGAAAAACTGTTTTTT
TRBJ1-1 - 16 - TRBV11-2 CASSLTLRGVNTEAFF TGTGCCAGCAGCTTAACGCTCCGAGGGGTGAACACTGAAGCTTTCTTT
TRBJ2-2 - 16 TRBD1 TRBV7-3 CASSSLGTVNTGELFF TGTGCCAGCAGCTCTCTAGGGACAGTAAACACCGGGGAGCTGTTTTTT
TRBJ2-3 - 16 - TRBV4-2 CASSQEGQSSTDTQYF TGTGCCAGCAGCCAAGAAGGACAGTCTAGCACAGATACGCAGTATTTT
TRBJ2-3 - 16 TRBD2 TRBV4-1 CASSQGLAGSMDTQYF TGCGCCAGCAGCCAGGGACTAGCGGGATCAATGGATACGCAGTATTTT
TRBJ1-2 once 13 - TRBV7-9 CASSLEHHYGYTF TGTGCCAGCAGCTTAGAACACCACTATGGCTACACCTTC
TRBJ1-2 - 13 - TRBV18 CASSPEVNYGYTF TGTGCCAGCTCACCAGAGGTCAACTATGGCTACACCTTC
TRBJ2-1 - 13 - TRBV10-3 CAIRWAKHNEQFF TGTGCCATCCGTTGGGCAAAACACAATGAGCAGTTCTTC
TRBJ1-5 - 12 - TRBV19 CASSIVPPPKHF TGTGCCAGTAGTATTGTGCCCCCGCCTAAGCATTTT
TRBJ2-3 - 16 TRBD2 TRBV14 CASSRLRGELADTQYF TGTGCCAGCAGCCGTCTTCGGGGGGAGTTAGCAGATACGCAGTATTTT